This entry concerns a single T cell receptor beta chain. The data belong to a study of blood T cell repertoires in COVID-19. The table came from immunoSEQ multiplex PCR; TCRdb's copy has only in-frame clones and leaves some out. The table includes approximately 210,000 clones, less than 90% detected once. Unmatched junction bases numbered 9, after V lost 7 bases and J lost 7 bases. The V gene's germline CDR1 is MDHEN and CDR2 SYDVKM. The length of the CDR3 is 15 residues. The receptor was isolated from a woman aged 80 or over with COVID-19, enrolled during active disease. What was sequenced was peripheral blood. The rearrangement links TRBV28 to TRBJ1-5, with 11 bases fitting TRBD1. In nucleotides, the CDR3 is TGTGCCAGCATTTCCCGGGACAGGGGGGACCAGCCCCAGCATTTT. This translates into CASISRDRGDQPQHF.